These 25 T cell receptor beta chains were all obtained from the same sample, sequenced in a study of T cells in Graves' hyperthyroidism and ophthalmopathy (dated by TCRdb to between 2018 and 2021). The protocol used for the library was multiplex PCR. Sequencing took place on an Illumina HiSeq 2000. TCR beta CDR3 regions were amplified from RNA transcripts. For the first round of RT-PCR on the TCR CDR3, the HTBI primer set was used together with the Qiagen OneStep RT-PCR kit. The public reads were reanalyzed by TCRdb: fastp trimming at Q25, MiXCR alignment, in-frame beta chains only. CDR3 protein duplicates are merged, each entry listing the most common genes and DNA. In this sample the table shows hundreds of thousands of distinct CDR3 sequences, 25% of which occur a single time. About a quarter of the sample comes from the top ten. Sequencing was carried out using blood. Every receptor here comes from a man aged 35 to 55 with Graves' hyperthyroidism that later progressed to Graves' ophthalmopathy.

This clonotype was seen at least ten times. V gene TRBV20-1 combines with J gene TRBJ2-2; D might be TRBD2 (6 bases). V dropped 0 bases and J dropped 0 bases, with 11 bases sitting between them. CDR3 length equals 16 residues. Germline CDR1 reads DFQATT; CDR2 reads SNEGSKA (reference sequence). CDR3 DNA: TGCAGTGCTAGAGACCTTAGCGGAGCGAACACCGGGGAGCTGTTTTTT. Translated: CSARDLSGANTGELFF.

This clonotype was recorded at least ten times. The CDR3 protein is CSARGAFGETQYF. CDR3 nucleotides: TGCAGTGCTAGGGGAGCCTTCGGAGAGACCCAGTACTTC. This sequence joins TRBV20-1 and TRBJ2-5, with D tentatively TRBD2 (5 bases). This CDR3 spans 13 amino acids. Trimming cost V 3 bases and J 4 bases, with 12 bases left between them. CDR1 and CDR2 (germline): DFQATT, SNEGSKA (reference sequence).

V and J are TRBV6-5 and TRBJ2-5; the match to TRBD2 covers 9 bases. The CDR3 runs 15 residues. J lost 7 bases, V lost 2 bases, and 8 bases had no gene match. The germline CDR1 and CDR2 sequences are MNHEY and SVGAGI. CDR3 in DNA: TGTGCCAGCAGTTACGTGCGGGAGGGCCCGGGGACCCAGTACTTC. Translating it yields CASSYVREGPGTQYF.

This clonotype was counted ten times or more. This chain connects TRBV16 to TRBJ2-7, with 7 bases identical to TRBD1. The ends lost 2 bases at V and 2 bases at J; junction bases unmatched: 3. The CDR3 consists of 14 residues. Per germline, CDR1 KGHSY and CDR2 FQNENV. The CDR3 here is CASSQGDRPYEQYF. The CDR3 DNA reads as TGTGCCAGCAGCCAAGGGGACAGACCCTACGAGCAGTACTTC.

This clonotype was seen repeatedly, ten times or more. The chain employs TRBV30 and TRBJ2-5, with 7 bases that match TRBD2. Germline V gene sequence: CDR1 GTSNPN, CDR2 SVGIG (reference sequence). V lost 1 base, J lost 7 bases, and 12 bases stayed unmatched. This CDR3 has 15 amino acids. Here the CDR3 DNA reads TGTGCCTGGAGTGGTCGCCGGGTTGGGGGGGGGACCCAGTACTTC. As protein: CAWSGRRVGGGTQYF.

Many counts were recorded for this clonotype. The chain has TRBV27 and TRBJ2-5; D uncertain. This CDR3 contains 14 residues. With 6 bases removed from V and 4 bases from J, the gap between germline ends came to 15 bases. Germline lookup yields CDR1 MNHEY and CDR2 SMNVEV (reference sequence). CDR3 loop: CASRVFASLETQYF. In nucleotides, the CDR3 is TGTGCCAGCAGAGTCTTTGCCAGTCTAGAGACCCAGTACTTC.

V and J are TRBV10-3 and TRBJ1-3; D is possibly TRBD1 (5 bases). V lost 9 bases, J lost 9 bases, and 18 bases lay in between. Germline CDR1 and CDR2: ENHRY and SYGVKD. This CDR3 region has 13 residues. In DNA form, the CDR3 reads TGTGCCATTCCCGGGACCCTGGAGGGCACCATATATTTT. This gives the protein CAIPGTLEGTIYF.

This clonotype was recorded many times. This chain uses TRBV20-1 with TRBJ2-7; TRBD2 matches at 7 bases. From germline, CDR1 is DFQATT and CDR2 SNEGSKA (reference sequence). Trimming cost V 0 bases and J 3 bases; bases outside gene matches: 8. CDR3 length: 15 amino acids. CDR3 nucleotide sequence: TGCAGTGCTAGAGATATGGGCAGGGAGGGCTACGAGCAGTACTTC. Its protein is CSARDMGREGYEQYF.

This clonotype has just one count. The chain joins TRBV6-1 to TRBJ1-2; D is unclear. The CDR3 is made up of 12 amino acids. The V end lost 2 bases, the J end lost 3 bases, and 4 bases lay between the germline ends. Germline V CDR1 and CDR2: MNHNS, SASEGT. Here the CDR3 reads CASSERDYGYTF. The CDR3 region has the DNA TGTGCCAGCAGTGAAAGGGACTATGGCTACACCTTC.

The genes are TRBV7-2 and TRBJ2-7; the match to TRBD1 covers 9 bases. J gave up 3 bases and V 5 bases, and 8 bases lay outside the gene matches. CDR3 size: 15 residues. Germline loops: CDR1 SGHTA, CDR2 FQGNSA. CDR3: CASSIDRGTRYEQYF. The DNA for the CDR3 is TGTGCCAGCAGCATCGACAGGGGGACCCGCTACGAGCAGTACTTC.

This clonotype was observed a single time. The rearrangement links TRBV28 to TRBJ1-2; D may be TRBD1 (6 bases). This CDR3 has 13 residues. Germline loops: CDR1 MDHEN, CDR2 SYDVKM. The V end lost 3 bases, the J end lost 7 bases, and 12 bases lay between the germline ends. CDR3 sequence: CASSFQGGTGYTF. DNA for the CDR3: TGTGCCAGCAGTTTTCAAGGGGGAACTGGCTACACCTTC.

In this sample, this clonotype turned up many times. The gene calls are TRBV9 and TRBJ1-1; possible D gene TRBD1, 6 bases. Per germline, CDR1 SGDLS and CDR2 YYNGEE. CDR3 length: 14 amino acids. Between the trimmed V and J ends, which lost 0 bases and 8 bases, there was a span of 14 bases. The CDR3 region has the DNA TGTGCCAGCAGCGTAGATGGGGTAGGACAGGAAGCTTTCTTT. This gives the protein CASSVDGVGQEAFF.

This clonotype was recorded a few times. The rearrangement uses TRBV7-8 and TRBJ2-7, with 10 nucleotides matching TRBD1. The CDR3 runs to 15 residues. CDR1 is SGHVS, CDR2 FQNEAQ, per germline. V lost 2 bases and J lost 4; bases outside the gene matches: 5. The CDR3, as DNA: TGTGCCAGCAGCTTAAGCGACAGGGGGCGGTACGAGCAGTACTTC. As protein: CASSLSDRGRYEQYF.

This clonotype was counted many times. The V and J genes are TRBV19 and TRBJ1-1, with D uncertain. Germline lookup yields CDR1 LNHDA and CDR2 SQIVND (reference sequence). With 1 base removed from V and 8 bases from J, the gap between germline ends came to 29 bases. The CDR3 has 19 residues. This CDR3 is CASSIARFSSDVNGGEAFF. DNA for the CDR3: TGTGCCAGTAGTATAGCCCGATTTAGCAGTGACGTGAATGGTGGCGAAGCTTTCTTT.

This chain uses TRBV18 with TRBJ1-1, with 7 bases fitting TRBD1. The V and J ends lost 6 bases and 0 bases, in that order; junction bases with no gene match: 7. The CDR3 loop spans 15 amino acids. The germline CDR1 and CDR2 sequences are KGHSH and LQKENI. DNA for the CDR3: TGTGCCAGCTCGTCCGGGACAGAAGTGAACACTGAAGCTTTCTTT. Translation: CASSSGTEVNTEAFF.

The CDR3 DNA sequence: TGTGCCAGCAGGGGTGTGGTACTAGCGGGAGGTTGGGTGACCCAGTACTTC. Protein: CASRGVVLAGGWVTQYF. The chain recombines TRBV28 with TRBJ2-5, with 12 bases fitting TRBD2. J gave up 7 bases and V 6 bases, and 15 bases lay outside the gene matches. This CDR3 has 17 residues. CDR1 is MDHEN and CDR2 is SYDVKM in the germline V gene.

This clonotype was counted many times. The rearrangement joins TRBV6-2 or TRBV6-3 to TRBJ2-2; 10 bases fit TRBD2. Per germline, CDR1 MNHEY and CDR2 SVGEGT. V lost 3 bases to trimming and J lost 0 bases; unmatched junction nucleotides: 7. This CDR3 comprises 18 residues. The CDR3 region is CASSYAPGTSANTGELFF. In DNA, the CDR3 is TGTGCCAGCAGTTATGCCCCGGGGACTAGCGCGAACACCGGGGAGCTGTTTTTT.

This clonotype occurred many times. The chain is built from TRBV12-3 or TRBV12-4 and TRBJ2-2; the D is unclear. This CDR3 comprises 14 residues. Trimming pared 3 bases from V and 4 bases from J, leaving 9 bases between. The CDR3 coding sequence is TGTGCCAGCAGTTTTGTCAGTACCACCGGGGAGCTGTTTTTT. Translating it yields CASSFVSTTGELFF.

Ten or more counts support this clonotype. J is TRBJ2-4 and V is TRBV9, with D possibly being TRBD2 (6 bases). The CDR3 sequence is 13 residues long. Looked up from germline, CDR1 is SGDLS and CDR2 is YYNGEE. V was trimmed by 0 bases and J by 8 bases, leaving 9 bases between them. CDR3 sequence: CASSVAREDIQYF. The CDR3 DNA reads as TGTGCCAGCAGCGTAGCCAGGGAGGACATTCAGTACTTC.

V and J are TRBV15 and TRBJ2-7, with D perhaps matching TRBD1 (6 bases). The CDR3 has 14 residues. From germline, CDR1 is LNHNV and CDR2 YYDKDF (reference sequence). The V gene lost 1 base and the J gene lost 2 bases, with 9 bases spanning the gap. The CDR3 sequence is CATSRVQGPYEQYF. CDR3 sequence (DNA): TGTGCCACCAGCAGAGTCCAGGGGCCCTACGAGCAGTACTTC.

This chain connects TRBV6-5 to TRBJ2-7; tentatively, D is TRBD1 (6 bases). This CDR3 region has 15 residues. Germline CDR1 and CDR2: MNHEY and SVGAGI. V lost 0 bases to trimming and J lost 5 bases, with 14 bases between them. The CDR3 protein is CASSYSTGWGNEQYF. The CDR3 DNA reads TGTGCCAGCAGTTACTCAACAGGGTGGGGGAACGAGCAGTACTTC.

This clonotype was counted a few times. This chain uses TRBV7-3 with TRBJ2-2; D ambiguous. The V gene's germline CDR1 is SGHTA and CDR2 FQGTGA. Trimming cost V 6 bases and J 4 bases, with 12 bases left between them. This CDR3 spans 14 amino acids. The CDR3 loop reads CASSNQPPTGELFF. As DNA, the CDR3 is TGTGCCAGCAGTAACCAGCCGCCCACCGGGGAGCTGTTTTTT.

This clonotype was counted many times. The rearrangement joins TRBV20-1 to TRBJ1-1; TRBD1 agrees at 7 bases. V dropped 0 bases and J dropped 2; count of bases not matched to a gene: 3. CDR3 length equals 14 residues. Germline V gene lookup returns CDR1 DFQATT and CDR2 SNEGSKA (reference sequence). This CDR3 reads CSARETGRNTEAFF. The CDR3 DNA follows: TGCAGTGCTAGAGAGACAGGGAGAAACACTGAAGCTTTCTTT.

V usage is TRBV5-1 and J usage is TRBJ2-7, with a possible D match to TRBD2 (6 bases). This CDR3 is 14 amino acids long. The V and J ends lost 3 bases and 2 bases respectively, with 12 bases between them. Germline lookup yields CDR1 SGHRS and CDR2 YFSETQ. The CDR3 here is CASSSGTDTYEQYF. The CDR3 region has the DNA TGCGCCAGCAGCTCCGGGACTGATACCTACGAGCAGTACTTC.

The table lists this clonotype with many counts. The chain carries TRBV7-9 and TRBJ2-4; D may be TRBD1 (6 bases). Per germline, CDR1 SEHNR and CDR2 FQNEAQ (reference sequence). Trimming took off 5 bases at V and 1 base at J, with 6 bases between the two ends. The CDR3 totals 13 residues. In nucleotides, the CDR3 is TGTGCCAGCAGCGACAGGGCCAAAAACATTCAGTACTTC. Protein product: CASSDRAKNIQYF.